The rows below give T cell receptor beta chains drawn from one sample of a study of blood T cell repertoires in COVID-19. Repertoires were generated with immunoSEQ multiplex PCR, while TCRdb's copy carries only in-frame clones and drops some. Of 150,000 to 200,000 clones in the sample, 70% to 90% are singletons; the top ten hold 2.1%. The specimen was peripheral blood. The receptors come from a man between 65 and 85 years old with active or convalescent COVID-19. Both conserved end residues are part of each CDR3. The D gene is left open where the match is weak. Not every row has a clone size; where given, it reads once, few, many or a size class.

>TRBJ2-2|.|TRBD2|TRBV5-1
CASSLAGTSGVITGELFF
TGCGCCAGCAGCTTGGCCGGGACTAGCGGAGTAATCACCGGGGAGCTGTTTTTT
>TRBJ1-3|.|.|TRBV3-1/TRBV3-2
CASSQPLRGPTASGNTIYF
TGTGCCAGCAGCCAACCGTTGCGGGGACCCACGGCCTCTGGAAACACCATATATTTT
>TRBJ2-7|.|.|TRBV30
CAWSSGRGAEQYF
TGTGCCTGGAGCTCAGGTCGGGGAGCCGAGCAGTACTTC
>TRBJ1-5|.|.|TRBV28
CASSKGGGGGQPQHF
TGTGCCAGCAGTAAGGGGGGAGGCGGGGGTCAGCCCCAGCATTTT
>TRBJ2-5|few|TRBD2|TRBV19
CASSISGLAGETQYF
TGTGCCAGTAGTATATCGGGACTAGCGGGGGAGACCCAGTACTTC
>TRBJ2-5|.|.|TRBV5-1
CASSLAVVSETQYF
TGCGCCAGCAGCTTGGCGGTAGTAAGTGAGACCCAGTACTTC
>TRBJ2-1|once|.|TRBV28
CASSFFSSSYNEQFF
TGTGCCAGCAGTTTTTTTTCGAGCTCCTACAATGAGCAGTTCTTC
>TRBJ2-3|once|TRBD2|TRBV5-1
CASSSGLAANPTDTQYF
TGCGCCAGCAGCTCGGGACTAGCGGCGAACCCGACAGATACGCAGTATTTT
>TRBJ2-2|.|.|TRBV30
CASGQTNTGELFF
TGTGCCTCAGGACAGACGAACACCGGGGAGCTGTTTTTT
>TRBJ2-7|.|.|TRBV24-1
CATSYGADISYEQYF
TGTGCCACCAGTTATGGGGCCGACATCTCCTACGAGCAGTACTTC